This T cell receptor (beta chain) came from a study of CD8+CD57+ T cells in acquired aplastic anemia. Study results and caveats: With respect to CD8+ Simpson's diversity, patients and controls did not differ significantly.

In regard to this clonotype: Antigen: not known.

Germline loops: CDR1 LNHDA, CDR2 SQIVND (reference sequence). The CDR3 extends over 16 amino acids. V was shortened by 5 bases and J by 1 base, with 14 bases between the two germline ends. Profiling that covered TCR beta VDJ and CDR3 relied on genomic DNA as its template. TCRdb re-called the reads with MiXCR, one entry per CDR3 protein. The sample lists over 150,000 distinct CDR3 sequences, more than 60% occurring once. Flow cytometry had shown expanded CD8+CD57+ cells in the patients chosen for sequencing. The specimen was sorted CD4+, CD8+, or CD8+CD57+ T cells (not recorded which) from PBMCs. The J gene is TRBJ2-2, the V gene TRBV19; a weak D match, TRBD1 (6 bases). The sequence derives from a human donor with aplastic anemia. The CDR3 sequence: CASSGTTGLNTGELFF. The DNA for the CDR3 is TGTGCCAGTAGTGGGACGACAGGATTGAACACCGGGGAGCTGTTTTTT. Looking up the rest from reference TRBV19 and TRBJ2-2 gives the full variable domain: DGGITQSPKYLFRKEGQNVTLSCEQNLNHDAMYWYRQDPGQGLRLIYYSQIVNDFQKGDIAEGYSVSREKKESFPLTVTSAQKNPTAFYLCASSGTTGLNTGELFFGEGSRLTVL.